These 26 T cell receptor beta chains share one sample of origin, sequenced in a study of beta chain features in type 1 diabetes. Isolated RNA was reverse transcribed in full, so expressed TCRB transcripts were sequenced. Generated by immunoSEQ multiplex PCR, the TCRdb table keeps only in-frame clones and is missing some. The top ten hold 0.095% to 0.15% of the sample, which has 600,000 to 700,000 clones, about an eighth seen once. Points from the study as a whole: Moderately but significantly shorter TCRB CDR3s were found in Type 1 diabetes patients in all four CD4+ subsets.

Their specific antigens are unknown. The sequenced material came from naive CD4+ T cells from blood. The source of these receptors is a man younger than 45 with type 1 diabetes.

This clone has more than one count but fewer than ten. The CDR3 reads CASSPVQGATEAFF. The DNA for the CDR3 is TGTGCCAGCAGCCCCGTTCAGGGGGCGACTGAAGCTTTCTTT. J is TRBJ1-1 and V is TRBV6-5; TRBD1 matches 8 bases. Germline V gene data show CDR1 as MNHEY and CDR2 as SVGAGI. V shed 6 bases and J 5 bases; nucleotides not matched to a gene: 8. The CDR3 consists of 14 residues.

The chain combines TRBV5-1 with TRBJ2-1; D not certain. Germline V gene data show CDR1 as SGHRS and CDR2 as YFSETQ. V lost 5 bases, J lost 0 bases, and 6 bases lay in between. This CDR3 has 13 amino acids. The CDR3 region is CASRASSYNEQFF. CDR3 coding DNA: TGCGCCAGCAGAGCTAGCTCCTACAATGAGCAGTTCTTC.

This clone was counted a few times. The V gene is TRBV7-2, the J gene TRBJ1-2; 7 nucleotides line up with TRBD1. J was trimmed by 4 bases and V by 5 bases; bases with no gene match: 10. The germline CDR1 and CDR2 sequences are SGHTA and FQGNSA. CDR3 length: 15 amino acids. CDR3: CASSPGQGGPYGYTF. As DNA, the CDR3 is TGTGCCAGCAGCCCCGGGCAGGGGGGCCCCTATGGCTACACCTTC.

The chain has TRBV30 and TRBJ2-7, with D maybe TRBD2 (6 bases). This CDR3 has 14 residues. Germline V gene data show CDR1 as GTSNPN and CDR2 as SVGIG (reference sequence). Trimming shortened V by 3 bases and J by 5 bases, and 17 bases separated the two germline ends. The CDR3 region has the DNA TGTGCCTGGAGGAGGGGACCCCCGGGAGACGAGCAGTACTTC. Protein: CAWRRGPPGDEQYF.

For this clone: At the DNA level, this CDR3 is encoded by other sequences in the same sample as well. The chain combines TRBV30 with TRBJ1-6; D gene ambiguous. Per germline, CDR1 GTSNPN and CDR2 SVGIG (reference sequence). This CDR3 region has 14 residues. The V end lost 1 base, the J end lost 8 bases, and 12 bases lay between the germline ends. The CDR3 spells CAWSETGSDSPLHF. The CDR3 nucleotides are TGTGCCTGGAGTGAGACGGGAAGTGATTCACCCCTCCACTTT.

In its sample, this clone was seen a few times. Other nucleotide sequences in the sample specify the same CDR3. The chain couples TRBV29-1 to TRBJ1-1, with 8 bases identical to TRBD1. Looked up from germline, CDR1 is SQVTM and CDR2 is ANQGSEA. V lost 7 bases to trimming and J lost 1 base; unmatched junction nucleotides: 2. CDR3 length: 12 residues. CDR3 sequence: CSAGTGNTEAFF. The CDR3 bases are TGCAGCGCTGGGACAGGGAACACTGAAGCTTTCTTT.

The V call is TRBV7-9, the J call TRBJ2-5, with D possibly matching TRBD1 (6 bases). Trimming removed 4 bases from V and 5 bases from J, with 8 bases in between. Germline loops: CDR1 SEHNR, CDR2 FQNEAQ (reference sequence). This CDR3 spans 12 amino acids. The CDR3 reads CASSSRGETQYF. CDR3 sequence (DNA): TGTGCCAGCAGCTCAAGGGGGGAGACCCAGTACTTC.

The rearrangement links TRBV5-4 to TRBJ2-7; TRBD1 agrees at 9 bases. Germline V gene lookup returns CDR1 SGHNT and CDR2 YYREEE (reference sequence). The CDR3 is 16 residues long. The V segment lost 3 bases and the J segment 3 bases; nucleotides outside the gene matches: 10. The CDR3 coding sequence is TGTGCCAGCAGCTCAAGTCCGGGACAGGGCTACTACGAGCAGTACTTC. This translates into CASSSSPGQGYYEQYF.

The CDR3 nucleotides are TGCGCCAGCAGCTCGACAGGGGGCACCTACAATGAGCAGTTCTTC. Encoded protein: CASSSTGGTYNEQFF. The chain combines TRBV5-1 with TRBJ2-1; 10 bases match TRBD1. The ends lost 3 bases at V and 2 bases at J; junction bases unmatched: 2. The CDR3 loop spans 15 amino acids. CDR1 is SGHRS, CDR2 YFSETQ, per germline.

V gene TRBV9 combines with J gene TRBJ2-5; 9 bases are a match to TRBD2. Germline CDR1 SGDLS, CDR2 YYNGEE. Germline trimming cut 0 bases from V and 4 bases from J; bases unmatched to any gene: 7. The CDR3 totals 16 residues. CDR3 coding DNA: TGTGCCAGCAGCGTAGGAAGTAGCGGGGGAAGAGAGACCCAGTACTTC. Its translation: CASSVGSSGGRETQYF. The whole variable domain, remainder taken from reference TRBV9 and TRBJ2-5, is DSGVTQTPKHLITATGQRVTLRCSPRSGDLSVYWYQQSLDQGLQFLIQYYNGEERAKGNILERFSAQQFPDLHSELNLSSLELGDSALYFCASSVGSSGGRETQYFGPGTRLLVL.

This clone occurred a few times. V and J are TRBV4-2 and TRBJ1-2; a possible D gene is TRBD1 (6 bases). The ends were cut back, 0 bases at V and 8 bases at J, with 16 bases in the middle. Germline V gives CDR1 LGHNA, CDR2 YNFKEQ. The CDR3 covers 15 residues. CDR3 nucleotide sequence: TGTGCCAGCAGCCAAGATCTCGGGGGGCTGCGGGGCTACACCTTC. Encoded protein: CASSQDLGGLRGYTF.

The chain employs TRBV10-3 and TRBJ2-3, with 8 bases that match TRBD2. The CDR3 extends over 14 amino acids. CDR1 and CDR2 (germline): ENHRY, SYGVKD. Trimming cost V 8 bases and J 4 bases; bases outside gene matches: 8. The CDR3 nucleotides read TGTGCCATCTGTCCGTCTAGCGGGCCAGATACGCAGTATTTT. Protein product: CAICPSSGPDTQYF.

This chain joins TRBV7-2 and TRBJ2-3, with D uncertain. Germline CDR1 reads SGHTA; CDR2 reads FQGNSA. There are 14 residues in the CDR3. Trimming pared 3 bases from V and 1 base from J, leaving 8 bases between. The CDR3 is CASSFSQGTDTQYF. The CDR3 nucleotides are TGTGCCAGCAGCTTCAGCCAGGGCACAGATACGCAGTATTTT. The whole variable domain, remainder taken from reference TRBV7-2 and TRBJ2-3, is GAGVSQSPSNKVTEKGKDVELRCDPISGHTALYWYRQSLGQGLEFLIYFQGNSAPDKSGLPSDRFSAERTGGSVSTLTIQRTQQEDSAVYLCASSFSQGTDTQYFGPGTRLTVL.

In this sample, this clone turned up a few times. The J gene is TRBJ2-2, the V gene TRBV14; D remains ambiguous. The CDR3 has 15 residues. Between the trimmed V and J ends, which lost 1 base and 4 bases, there was a span of 10 bases. Germline V gene sequence: CDR1 SGHDN, CDR2 FVKESK. The CDR3 loop is CASSQGRTFTGELFF. The CDR3, as DNA: TGTGCCAGCAGCCAAGGGCGGACGTTCACCGGGGAGCTGTTTTTT.

The chain combines TRBV7-8 with TRBJ2-5; D might be TRBD1 (6 bases). V was clipped by 8 bases and J by 5 bases, with 12 bases between them. Germline-derived CDR1 and CDR2 are SGHVS and FQNEAQ. The CDR3 consists of 12 residues. CDR3 nucleotide sequence: TGTGCCAGCTGGCGGCAGGGGGAGACCCAGTACTTC. Its translation is CASWRQGETQYF.

The chain carries TRBV11-2 and TRBJ2-7, with 9 bases matching TRBD2. CDR1 and CDR2 from the germline V gene are SGHAT and FQNNGV. This CDR3 comprises 16 residues. The J segment lost 2 bases and the V segment lost 5 bases, leaving 10 bases of the junction unmatched. The CDR3 coding sequence is TGTGCCAGCAGCCCTGGCGGGCTAGCGGGGACCTACGAGCAGTACTTC. This encodes CASSPGGLAGTYEQYF.

A few counts support this clone. The chain is built from TRBV2 and TRBJ1-5, with 8 bases fitting TRBD1. This CDR3 has 13 residues. Germline CDR1 and CDR2: SNHLY and FYNNEI. The ends lost 4 bases at V and 8 bases at J; junction bases unmatched: 4. Here the CDR3 DNA reads TGTGCCAGCAGTGCACAGGGGGAGGAGCCCCAGCATTTT. Protein product: CASSAQGEEPQHF.

The chain uses TRBV4-1 and TRBJ2-7; the D is unclear. This CDR3 has 12 residues. V dropped 0 bases and J dropped 6 bases, with 6 bases sitting between them. Germline assignment: CDR1 MGHRA and CDR2 YSYEKL. The CDR3 reads CASSQDVREQYF. CDR3 DNA sequence: TGCGCCAGCAGCCAAGACGTCCGCGAGCAGTACTTC.

The J gene is TRBJ2-1, the V gene TRBV5-4; 8 bases are shared with TRBD2. Germline lookup yields CDR1 SGHNT and CDR2 YYREEE (reference sequence). Trimming removed 3 bases from V and 15 bases from J; junction bases left unmatched: 5. There are 11 residues in the CDR3. CDR3 coding DNA: TGTGCCAGCAGCTCAGGACTAGCAACGTTCTTC. It is translated as CASSSGLATFF. The full variable domain, its missing parts supplied by reference TRBV5-4 and TRBJ2-1, is ETGVTQSPTHLIKTRGQQVTLRCSSQSGHNTVSWYQQALGQGPQFIFQYYREEENGRGNFPPRFSGLQFPNYSSELNVNALELDDSALYLCASSSGLATFFGPGTRLTVL.

On this clone itself: Other DNA sequences from this sample encode an identical CDR3 as well. This chain's CDR3 is CASSVAGGQETQYF. Written as DNA, the CDR3 is TGTGCCAGCAGCGTAGCCGGGGGACAAGAGACCCAGTACTTC. The chain links TRBV9 to TRBJ2-5, with D perhaps TRBD2 (6 bases). V gave up 0 bases and J gave up 2 bases, with 8 bases separating them. Germline CDR1 and CDR2: SGDLS and YYNGEE. This CDR3 region has 14 residues.

This rearrangement joins TRBV11-2 to TRBJ1-1; D not certain. Per the germline V gene, CDR1 is SGHAT and CDR2 is FQNNGV. V was cut by 0 bases and J by 0 bases, with 14 bases left in between. The length of the CDR3 is 17 residues. CDR3 DNA: TGTGCCAGCAGCTTAGATGTAAGGGCAGCCATGAACACTGAAGCTTTCTTT. Translated, it gives CASSLDVRAAMNTEAFF.

This chain links TRBV5-6 with TRBJ2-2; D not resolved. This CDR3 has 13 residues. Germline assignment: CDR1 SGHDT and CDR2 YYEEEE. The germline V and J ends were trimmed by 0 bases and 6 bases, with 6 bases remaining between them. CDR3 bases: TGTGCCAGCAGCTTGGCGGCAGCCGGGGAGCTGTTTTTT. Amino acids: CASSLAAAGELFF.

The J gene is TRBJ2-7, the V gene TRBV6-5, with D uncertain. CDR1 MNHEY and CDR2 SVGAGI come from the germline V gene. The V and J ends lost 0 bases and 6 bases respectively, with 12 bases between them. CDR3 size: 14 residues. This CDR3 reads CASSYSTDPLEQYF. In DNA form, the CDR3 reads TGTGCCAGCAGTTACTCGACGGACCCTCTCGAGCAGTACTTC.

The chain is built from TRBV28 and TRBJ1-4; D gene unclear. This CDR3 has 14 amino acids. Germline-derived CDR1 and CDR2 are MDHEN and SYDVKM. Trimming cost V 10 bases and J 7 bases, with 19 bases left between them. CDR3 sequence: CATKLMRSSEKLFF. Written as DNA, the CDR3 is TGTGCCACCAAGTTAATGAGATCGAGTGAAAAACTGTTTTTT.

The chain recombines TRBV25-1 with TRBJ2-3, with D unclear. The V end lost 6 bases, the J end lost 2 bases, and 15 bases lay between the germline ends. Germline values: CDR1 MGHDK, CDR2 SYGVNS. This CDR3 is 15 amino acids long. The CDR3 bases are TGTGCCAGCAGCCGACCCCTAGGTTACACAGATACGCAGTATTTT. This codes for CASSRPLGYTDTQYF. Looking up the rest from reference TRBV25-1 and TRBJ2-3 gives the full variable domain: EADIYQTPRYLVIGTGKKITLECSQTMGHDKMYWYQQDPGMELHLIHYSYGVNSTEKGDLSSESTVSRIRTEHFPLTLESARPSHTSQYLCASSRPLGYTDTQYFGPGTRLTVL.

This clone turned up a few times. The chain has TRBV14 and TRBJ2-7, with D possibly being TRBD2 (5 bases). There are 15 residues in the CDR3. V was shortened by 1 base and J by 4 bases, with 14 bases between the two germline ends. The V gene's germline CDR1 is SGHDN and CDR2 FVKESK. The CDR3 DNA sequence: TGTGCCAGCAGCCAAGTCGTTGGAGGCTCATACGAGCAGTACTTC. This translates into CASSQVVGGSYEQYF.